The clone carrying this T cell receptor (beta chain) was detected a few times. The antigen remains undetermined. The sample belongs to a study of beta chain features in type 1 diabetes. Study-wide points: Sequencing of cDNA might inflate the share of cells that strongly express TCR.

What was sequenced were expressed TCRB transcripts, since all of the isolated RNA had been reverse transcribed. Produced via immunoSEQ multiplex PCR; TCRdb's table is partial and in-frame only. This sample yields over 120,000 clones, of which 8% to 13% are seen a single time; under 1.5% belongs to the top ten. In germline, CDR1 is SGHTA, CDR2 FQGNSA. This CDR3 spans 13 amino acids. After removal of 5 bases from V and 15 bases from J, the junction contained 10 bases not matched to a gene. This receptor was identified in a man between 18 and 35 years old in good health. Material: naive CD4+ T cells from blood. The chain has TRBV7-2 and TRBJ2-1; TRBD1 aligns across 10 bases. CDR3 DNA sequence: TGTGCCAGCAGCCCCCGACAGGGGGCTACACTGTTCTTC. It codes for CASSPRQGATLFF.